Listed below are T cell receptor beta chains from one sample, sequenced in a study of lymphopenia after photon versus proton radiotherapy. Here immunoSEQ multiplex PCR was the method, and the copy in TCRdb shows in-frame clones only, minus some. The sample contains 65,000 to 85,000 clones, approximately 90% of which appear only once. Source: peripheral blood, taken from a patient treated with photon-based radiotherapy. These receptors were collected from a woman in her forties with cholangiocarcinoma. Both conserved end residues are part of each CDR3. A D gene is named only where the DNA matches it firmly. Expanded clones get a size class; other rows say once, few or many, or leave the size out.

d_gene	v_gene	j_gene	abundance	CDR3nt	CDR3aa
-	TRBV27	TRBJ1-6	once	TGTGCCAGCAGAAAAACGTCCCTGTCGACTTCACCCCTCCACTTT	CASRKTSLSTSPLHF
-	TRBV29-1	TRBJ1-6	-	TGCAGCGTTGCGGGGGACACCGATTCACCCCTCCACTTT	CSVAGDTDSPLHF
-	TRBV7-9	TRBJ2-7	-	TGTGCCAGCAGCTTATGGGCGGCTGAGCGATACGAGCAGTACTTC	CASSLWAAERYEQYF
TRBD2	TRBV28	TRBJ2-3	-	TGTGCCAGCAGTCCAATCGGGACTAGCCTAGCAGATACGCAGTATTTT	CASSPIGTSLADTQYF
-	TRBV6-5	TRBJ1-2	-	TGTGCCAGCAGTTCTCCAAATAACTATGGCTACACCTTC	CASSSPNNYGYTF
-	TRBV28	TRBJ2-7	-	TGTGCCAGCAGTTCGGCCCCCTACGAGCAGTACTTC	CASSSAPYEQYF
TRBD2	TRBV5-6	TRBJ2-3	-	TGTGCCAGCAGCTTGGTTGCGGGAGCCGATGTGGATACGCAGTATTTT	CASSLVAGADVDTQYF
TRBD2	TRBV19	TRBJ2-7	-	TGTGCCACCAAGTCCGTCCTCGCCGGGACTAGCGGGAGGCGCGACGAGCAGTACTTC	CATKSVLAGTSGRRDEQYF
-	TRBV15	TRBJ2-7	once	TGTGCCACCAGCAGAGAGGGACGAAGCTACGAGCAGTACTTC	CATSREGRSYEQYF
-	TRBV18	TRBJ2-5	-	TGTGCCAGCTCACCACCGATCAAAGAGACCCAGTACTTC	CASSPPIKETQYF
TRBD2	TRBV4-1	TRBJ2-1	-	TGCGCCAGCAGCCACGCAGCGGGAGGAAGCAATGAGCAGTTCTTC	CASSHAAGGSNEQFF
TRBD1	TRBV2	TRBJ1-6	-	TGTGCCAGCAGTGGGACCTCAGGGGGAACCTATAATTCACCCCTCCACTTT	CASSGTSGGTYNSPLHF
TRBD1	TRBV28	TRBJ1-2	-	TGTGCCAGCAGTTCGTCCGGGACAGGGGGCCTCACTGGGTATGGCTACACCTTC	CASSSSGTGGLTGYGYTF